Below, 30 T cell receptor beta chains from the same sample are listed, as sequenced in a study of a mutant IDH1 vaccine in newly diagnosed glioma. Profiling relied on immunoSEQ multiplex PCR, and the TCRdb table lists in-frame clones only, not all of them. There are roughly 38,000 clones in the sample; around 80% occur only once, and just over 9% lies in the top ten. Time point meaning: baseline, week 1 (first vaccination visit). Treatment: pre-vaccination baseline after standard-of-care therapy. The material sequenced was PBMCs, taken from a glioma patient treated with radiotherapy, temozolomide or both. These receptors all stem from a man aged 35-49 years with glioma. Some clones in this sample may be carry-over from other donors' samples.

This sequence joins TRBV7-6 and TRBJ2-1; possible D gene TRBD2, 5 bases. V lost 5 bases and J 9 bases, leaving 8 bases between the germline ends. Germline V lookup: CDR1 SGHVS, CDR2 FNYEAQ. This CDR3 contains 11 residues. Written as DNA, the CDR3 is TGTGCCAGCAGCCGCGAGGGTGAGCAGTTCTTC. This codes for CASSREGEQFF. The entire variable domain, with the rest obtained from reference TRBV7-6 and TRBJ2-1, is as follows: GAGVSQSPRYKVTKRGQDVALRCDPISGHVSLYWYRQALGQGPEFLTYFNYEAQQDKSGLPNDRFSAERPEGSISTLTIQRTEQRDSAMYRCASSREGEQFFGPGTRLTVL.

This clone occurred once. As DNA, the CDR3 is TGTGCCAGCAGCTTGGACACCGAGAATGAGCAGTTCTTC. Amino acids: CASSLDTENEQFF. The V and J genes are TRBV5-8 and TRBJ2-1; D gene uncertain. Per germline, CDR1 SGHTS and CDR2 YDEGEE. This CDR3 is built from 13 residues. The V gene lost 0 bases and the J gene lost 7 bases, with 8 bases spanning the gap. Full variable domain (outside the CDR3, taken from reference TRBV5-8 and TRBJ2-1): EAGVTQSPTHLIKTRGQQATLRCSPISGHTSVYWYQQALGLGLQFLLWYDEGEERNRGNFPPRFSGRQFPNYSSELNVNALELEDSALYLCASSLDTENEQFFGPGTRLTVL.

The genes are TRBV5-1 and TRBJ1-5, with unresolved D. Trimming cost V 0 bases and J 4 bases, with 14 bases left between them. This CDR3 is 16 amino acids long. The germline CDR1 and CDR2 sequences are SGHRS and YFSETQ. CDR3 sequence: CASSLAVWAGNQPQHF. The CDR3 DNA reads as TGCGCCAGCAGCTTGGCCGTGTGGGCGGGTAATCAGCCCCAGCATTTT. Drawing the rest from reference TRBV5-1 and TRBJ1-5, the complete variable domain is KAGVTQTPRYLIKTRGQQVTLSCSPISGHRSVSWYQQTPGQGLQFLFEYFSETQRNKGNFPGRFSGRQFSNSRSEMNVSTLELGDSALYLCASSLAVWAGNQPQHFGDGTRLSIL.

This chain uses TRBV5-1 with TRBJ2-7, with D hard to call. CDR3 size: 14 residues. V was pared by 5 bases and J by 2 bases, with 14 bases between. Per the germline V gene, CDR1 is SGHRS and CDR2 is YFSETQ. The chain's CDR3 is CASRSTTLPYEQYF. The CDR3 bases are TGCGCCAGCAGGAGCACGACTCTACCCTACGAGCAGTACTTC.

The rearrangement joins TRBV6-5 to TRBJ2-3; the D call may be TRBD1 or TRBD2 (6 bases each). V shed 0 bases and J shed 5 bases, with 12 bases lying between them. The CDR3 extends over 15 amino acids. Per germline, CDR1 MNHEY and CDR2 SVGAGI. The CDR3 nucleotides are TGTGCCAGCAGTTACTCGAACGGGGGCAAAGATACGCAGTATTTT. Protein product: CASSYSNGGKDTQYF.

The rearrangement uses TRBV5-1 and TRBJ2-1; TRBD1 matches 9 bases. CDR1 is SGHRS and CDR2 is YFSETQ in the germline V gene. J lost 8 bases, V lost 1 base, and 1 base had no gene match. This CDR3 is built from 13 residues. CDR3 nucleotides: TGCGCCAGCAGCTTGACAGGGGGCGATGAGCAGTTCTTC. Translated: CASSLTGGDEQFF.

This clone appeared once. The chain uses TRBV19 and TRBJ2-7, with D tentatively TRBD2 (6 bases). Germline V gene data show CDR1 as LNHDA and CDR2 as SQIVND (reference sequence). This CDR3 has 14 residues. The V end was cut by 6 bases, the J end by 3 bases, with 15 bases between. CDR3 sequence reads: CASSPGTGGYEQYF. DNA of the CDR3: TGTGCCAGTAGCCCAGGGACCGGGGGCTACGAGCAGTACTTC.

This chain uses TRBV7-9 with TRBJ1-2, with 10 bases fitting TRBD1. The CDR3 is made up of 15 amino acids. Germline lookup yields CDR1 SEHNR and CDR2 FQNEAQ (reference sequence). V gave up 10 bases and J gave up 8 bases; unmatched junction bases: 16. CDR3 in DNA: TGTGCCACCCGCCCGGGACAGGGGCTACCGCCGGGCTACACCTTC. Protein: CATRPGQGLPPGYTF.

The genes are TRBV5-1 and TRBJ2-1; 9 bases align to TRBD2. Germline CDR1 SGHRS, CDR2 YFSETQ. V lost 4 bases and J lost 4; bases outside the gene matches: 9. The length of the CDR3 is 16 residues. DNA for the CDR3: TGCGCCAGCAGCCCACAGGGCAGCGGGGGGTACAATGAGCAGTTCTTC. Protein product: CASSPQGSGGYNEQFF.

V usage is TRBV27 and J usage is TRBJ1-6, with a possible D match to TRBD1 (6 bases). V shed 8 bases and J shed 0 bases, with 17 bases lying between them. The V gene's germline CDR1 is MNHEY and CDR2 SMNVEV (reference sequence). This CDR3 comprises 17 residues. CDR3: CASATQGYSSYNSPLHF. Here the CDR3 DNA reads TGTGCCAGCGCTACTCAGGGGTACAGCTCCTATAATTCACCCCTCCACTTT.

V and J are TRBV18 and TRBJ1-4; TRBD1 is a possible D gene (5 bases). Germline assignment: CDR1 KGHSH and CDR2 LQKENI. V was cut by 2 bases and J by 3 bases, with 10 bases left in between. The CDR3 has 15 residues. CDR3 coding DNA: TGTGCCAGCTCACCATTAGCAGGGCCTAATGAAAAACTGTTTTTT. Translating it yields CASSPLAGPNEKLFF.

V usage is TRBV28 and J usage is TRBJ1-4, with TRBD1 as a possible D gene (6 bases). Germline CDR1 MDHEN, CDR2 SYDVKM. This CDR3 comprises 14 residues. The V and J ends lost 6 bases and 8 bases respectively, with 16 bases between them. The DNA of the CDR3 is TGTGCCAGCAGGGCGGGGGGGGCAGGCGAAAAACTGTTTTTT. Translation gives CASRAGGAGEKLFF.

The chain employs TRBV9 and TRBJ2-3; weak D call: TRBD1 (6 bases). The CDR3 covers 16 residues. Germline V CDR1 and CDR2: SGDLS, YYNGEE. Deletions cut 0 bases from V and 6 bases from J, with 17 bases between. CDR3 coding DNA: TGTGCCAGCAGCGTAGAGGACAGCTATCCGGGTGATACGCAGTATTTT. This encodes CASSVEDSYPGDTQYF.

The CDR3 sequence is CASSTRTGNGELFF. The DNA of the CDR3 is TGTGCCAGTAGTACCCGGACAGGGAACGGGGAGCTGTTTTTT. This chain connects TRBV19 to TRBJ2-2; 8 bases match TRBD1. Germline CDR1 and CDR2: LNHDA and SQIVND (reference sequence). Unmatched junction bases numbered 5, after V lost 4 bases and J lost 7 bases. CDR3 size: 14 residues.

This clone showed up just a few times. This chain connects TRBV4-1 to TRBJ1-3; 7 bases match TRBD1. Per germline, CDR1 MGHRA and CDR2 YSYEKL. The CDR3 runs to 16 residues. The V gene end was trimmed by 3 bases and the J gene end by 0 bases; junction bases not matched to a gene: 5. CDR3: CASSHYQGGSGNTIYF. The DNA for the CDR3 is TGCGCCAGCAGCCATTATCAGGGGGGCTCTGGAAACACCATATATTTT.

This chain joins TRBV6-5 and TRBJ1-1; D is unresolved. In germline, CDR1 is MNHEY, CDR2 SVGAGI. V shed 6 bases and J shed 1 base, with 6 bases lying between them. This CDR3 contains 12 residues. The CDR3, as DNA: TGTGCCAGCAGGGAACAGAACACTGAAGCTTTCTTT. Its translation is CASREQNTEAFF.

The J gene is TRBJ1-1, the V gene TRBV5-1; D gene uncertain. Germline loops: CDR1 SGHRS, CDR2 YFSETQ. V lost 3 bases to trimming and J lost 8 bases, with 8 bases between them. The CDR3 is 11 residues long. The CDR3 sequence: CASSSYGEAFF. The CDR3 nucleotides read TGCGCCAGCAGCTCGTATGGGGAAGCTTTCTTT.

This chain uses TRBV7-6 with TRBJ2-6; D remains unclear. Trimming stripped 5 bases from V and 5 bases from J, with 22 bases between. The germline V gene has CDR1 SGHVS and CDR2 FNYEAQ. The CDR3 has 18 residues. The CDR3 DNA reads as TGTGCCAGCAGCCTGGCCAAAATCTCACAAAGTCGGGCCAACGTCCTGACTTTC. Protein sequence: CASSLAKISQSRANVLTF. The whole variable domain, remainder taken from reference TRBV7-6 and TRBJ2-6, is GAGVSQSPRYKVTKRGQDVALRCDPISGHVSLYWYRQALGQGPEFLTYFNYEAQQDKSGLPNDRFSAERPEGSISTLTIQRTEQRDSAMYRCASSLAKISQSRANVLTFGAGSRLTVL.

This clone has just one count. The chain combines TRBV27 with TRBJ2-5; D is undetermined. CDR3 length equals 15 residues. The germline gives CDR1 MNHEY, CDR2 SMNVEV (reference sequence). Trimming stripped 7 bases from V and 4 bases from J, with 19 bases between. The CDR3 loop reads CASTLNPTVLETQYF. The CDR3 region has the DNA TGTGCCAGCACCCTCAACCCGACGGTTCTAGAGACCCAGTACTTC.

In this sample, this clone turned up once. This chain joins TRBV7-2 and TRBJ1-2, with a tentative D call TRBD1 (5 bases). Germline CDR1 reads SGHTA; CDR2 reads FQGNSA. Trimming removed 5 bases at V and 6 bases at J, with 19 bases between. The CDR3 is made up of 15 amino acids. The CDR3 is CASSADRDGWDGYTF. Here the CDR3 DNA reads TGTGCCAGCAGCGCGGACCGGGACGGATGGGATGGCTACACCTTC.

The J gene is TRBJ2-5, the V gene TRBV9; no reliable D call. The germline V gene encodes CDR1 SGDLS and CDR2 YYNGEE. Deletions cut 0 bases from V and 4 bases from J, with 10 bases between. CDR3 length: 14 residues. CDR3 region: CASSVEGTPETQYF. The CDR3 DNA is TGTGCCAGCAGCGTAGAAGGAACCCCAGAGACCCAGTACTTC.

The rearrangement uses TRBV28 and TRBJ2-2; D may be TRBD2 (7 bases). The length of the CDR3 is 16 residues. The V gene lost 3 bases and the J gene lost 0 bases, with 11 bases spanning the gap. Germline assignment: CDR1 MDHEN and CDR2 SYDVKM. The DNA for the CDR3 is TGTGCCAGCAGTTTTGGGGAGGGGGCGAACACCGGGGAGCTGTTTTTT. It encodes CASSFGEGANTGELFF.

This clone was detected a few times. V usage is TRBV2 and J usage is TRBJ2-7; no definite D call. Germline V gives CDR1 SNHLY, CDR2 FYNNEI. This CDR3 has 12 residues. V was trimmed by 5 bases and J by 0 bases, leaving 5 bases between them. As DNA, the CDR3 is TGTGCCAGCAGTCCCTTCTCCTACGAGCAGTACTTC. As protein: CASSPFSYEQYF.

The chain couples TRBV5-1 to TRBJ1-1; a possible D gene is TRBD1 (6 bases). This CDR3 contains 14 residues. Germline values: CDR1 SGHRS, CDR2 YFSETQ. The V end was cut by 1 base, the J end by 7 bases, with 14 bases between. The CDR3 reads CASSLSQGTIEAFF. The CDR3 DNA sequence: TGCGCCAGCAGCTTGAGTCAGGGGACAATTGAAGCTTTCTTT.

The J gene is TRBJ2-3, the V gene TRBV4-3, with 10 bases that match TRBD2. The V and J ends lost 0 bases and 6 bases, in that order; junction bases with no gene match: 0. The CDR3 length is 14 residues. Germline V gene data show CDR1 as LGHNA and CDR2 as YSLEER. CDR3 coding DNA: TGCGCCAGCAGCCAAGAACTAGCGGGGGATACGCAGTATTTT. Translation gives CASSQELAGDTQYF.

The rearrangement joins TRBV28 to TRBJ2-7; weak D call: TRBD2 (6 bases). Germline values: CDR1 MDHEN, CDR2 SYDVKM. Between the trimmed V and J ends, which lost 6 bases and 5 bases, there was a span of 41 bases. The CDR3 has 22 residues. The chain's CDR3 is CASRGSGDWGWRARSRTHEQYF. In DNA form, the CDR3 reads TGTGCCAGCAGAGGGTCGGGGGATTGGGGGTGGCGGGCCAGATCGCGAACCCACGAGCAGTACTTC.

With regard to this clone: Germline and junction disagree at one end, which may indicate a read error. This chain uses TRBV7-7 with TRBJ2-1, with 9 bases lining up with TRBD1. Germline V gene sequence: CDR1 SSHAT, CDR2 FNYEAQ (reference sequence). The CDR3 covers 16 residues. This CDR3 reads CASSFGPGQGHNEQFF. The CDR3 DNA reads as TGTGCTAGCAGCTTTGGACCGGGACAGGGACACAATGAGCAGTTCTTC.

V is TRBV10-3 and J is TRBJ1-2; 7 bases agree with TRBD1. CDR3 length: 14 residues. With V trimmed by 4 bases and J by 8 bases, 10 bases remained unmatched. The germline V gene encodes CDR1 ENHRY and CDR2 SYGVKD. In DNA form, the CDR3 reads TGTGCCATCAGTGTTGACGACAGGGCAGGCGGCTACACCTTC. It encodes CAISVDDRAGGYTF.

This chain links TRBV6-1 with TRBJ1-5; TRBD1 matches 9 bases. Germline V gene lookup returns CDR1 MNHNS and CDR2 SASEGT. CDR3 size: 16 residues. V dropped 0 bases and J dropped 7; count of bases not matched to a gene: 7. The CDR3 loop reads CASSEALYDRGQPQHF. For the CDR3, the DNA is TGTGCCAGCAGTGAAGCGCTTTACGACAGGGGGCAGCCCCAGCATTTT.

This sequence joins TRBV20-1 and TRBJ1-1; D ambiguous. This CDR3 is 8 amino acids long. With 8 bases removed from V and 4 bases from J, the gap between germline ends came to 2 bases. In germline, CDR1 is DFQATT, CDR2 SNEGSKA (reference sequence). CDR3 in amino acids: CSRTEAFF. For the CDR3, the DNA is TGCAGTCGCACTGAAGCTTTCTTT.